This TCR beta chain was obtained from a study of blood T cell repertoires in COVID-19. Clones were sequenced by immunoSEQ multiplex PCR, and TCRdb holds only the in-frame ones, with some missing. The sample lists about 260,000 clones; 87% were seen once. The CDR3 runs 13 residues. V gave up 7 bases and J gave up 0 bases, with 9 bases separating them. Per the germline V gene, CDR1 is MDHEN and CDR2 is SYDVKM. The chain employs TRBV28 and TRBJ1-1; the D is unclear. The TCR originated in a woman aged 50 to 60 who had recovered from COVID-19. The sample comprised peripheral blood. The CDR3 DNA follows: TGTGCCAGCATAGTCAGGCTGAACACTGAAGCTTTCTTT. It specifies CASIVRLNTEAFF. The full variable domain, completed using reference TRBV28 and TRBJ1-1, is DVKVTQSSRYLVKRTGEKVFLECVQDMDHENMFWYRQDPGLGLRLIYFSYDVKMKEKGDIPEGYSVSREKKERFSLILESASTNQTSMYLCASIVRLNTEAFFGQGTRLTVV.